This T cell receptor (beta chain) was captured in a study of OX40 agonist ivuxolimab in advanced cancers. The protocol was immunoSEQ multiplex PCR, while the TCRdb copy is restricted to in-frame clones and leaves out a portion. The data hold tens of thousands of clones, with around 90% observed a single time. The CDR3 is made up of 17 amino acids. Germline V CDR1 and CDR2: LNHDA, SQIVND (reference sequence). V shed 4 bases, J shed 6 bases, and the junction held 15 bases outside the gene matches. A history of autoimmune disease or systemic immunosuppression excluded patients. The timepoints at which blood was sampled were baseline, cycle 4 day 1, and cycle 7 day 1.

This sample comprised CD4+ or CD8+ T cells sorted from blood, obtained in a trial of the OX40 agonist ivuxolimab. This TCR came from an adult with an advanced solid tumor such as melanoma, head and neck, liver or kidney cancer. The rearrangement joins TRBV19 to TRBJ2-7; 10 nucleotides align to TRBD2. The chain's CDR3 is CASSTSELGLAGAEQYF. The CDR3 bases are TGTGCCAGTAGTACCTCAGAACTGGGCCTAGCGGGAGCCGAGCAGTACTTC.